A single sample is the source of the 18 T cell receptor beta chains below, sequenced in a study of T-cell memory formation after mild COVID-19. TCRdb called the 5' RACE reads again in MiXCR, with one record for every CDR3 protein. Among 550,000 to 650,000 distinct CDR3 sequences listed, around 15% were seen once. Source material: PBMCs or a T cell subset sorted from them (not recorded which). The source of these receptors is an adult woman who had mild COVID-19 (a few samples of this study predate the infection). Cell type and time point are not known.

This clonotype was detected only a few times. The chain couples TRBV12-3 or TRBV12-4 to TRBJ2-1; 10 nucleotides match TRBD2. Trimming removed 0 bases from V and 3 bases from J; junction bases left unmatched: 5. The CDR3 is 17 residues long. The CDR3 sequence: CASSLALSGGGYNEQFF. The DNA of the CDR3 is TGTGCCAGCAGTTTAGCTTTAAGCGGGGGGGGCTACAATGAGCAGTTCTTC.

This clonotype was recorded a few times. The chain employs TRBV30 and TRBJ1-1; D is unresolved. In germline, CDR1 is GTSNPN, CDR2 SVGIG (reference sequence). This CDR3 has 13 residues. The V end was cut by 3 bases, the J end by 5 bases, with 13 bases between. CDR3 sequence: CAWRRTAGTEAFF. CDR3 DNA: TGTGCCTGGAGGCGGACGGCGGGAACTGAAGCTTTCTTT.

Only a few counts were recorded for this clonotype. Here the CDR3 reads CASSLQRAIYQVESSGANVLTF. The CDR3 DNA is TGTGCCAGCAGTTTACAGAGGGCCATATACCAGGTTGAAAGCTCTGGGGCCAACGTCCTGACTTTC. V gene TRBV28 combines with J gene TRBJ2-6, with D tentatively TRBD2 (5 bases). The CDR3 has 22 amino acids. V gave up 2 bases and J gave up 0 bases, with 26 bases separating them. The V gene's germline CDR1 is MDHEN and CDR2 SYDVKM.

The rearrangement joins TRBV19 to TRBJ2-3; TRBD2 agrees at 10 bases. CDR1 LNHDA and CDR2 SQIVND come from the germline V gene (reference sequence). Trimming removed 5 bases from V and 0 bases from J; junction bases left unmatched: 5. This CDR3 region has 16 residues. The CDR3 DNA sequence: TGTGCCAGTAGTCTCCCGACTAGCGGGAGCACAGATACGCAGTATTTT. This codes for CASSLPTSGSTDTQYF. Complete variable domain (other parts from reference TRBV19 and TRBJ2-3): DGGITQSPKYLFRKEGQNVTLSCEQNLNHDAMYWYRQDPGQGLRLIYYSQIVNDFQKGDIAEGYSVSREKKESFPLTVTSAQKNPTAFYLCASSLPTSGSTDTQYFGPGTRLTVL.

The CDR3 spells CSARSGRVDAFF. The DNA of the CDR3 is TGCAGTGCCCGATCGGGGCGGGTCGACGCGTTCTTC. The genes are TRBV20-1 and TRBJ2-1; D is perhaps TRBD1 or TRBD2 (5 bases each). V was cut by 6 bases and J by 15 bases, with 21 bases left in between. The CDR3 totals 12 residues. Germline V gene data show CDR1 as DFQATT and CDR2 as SNEGSKA (reference sequence).

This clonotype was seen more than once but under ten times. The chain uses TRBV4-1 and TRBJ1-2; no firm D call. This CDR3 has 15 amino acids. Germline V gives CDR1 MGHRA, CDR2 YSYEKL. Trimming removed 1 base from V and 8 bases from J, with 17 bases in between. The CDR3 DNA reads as TGCGCCAGCAGCCAAGTCCCCCCAGGAGTTCAAGGCTACACCTTC. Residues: CASSQVPPGVQGYTF.

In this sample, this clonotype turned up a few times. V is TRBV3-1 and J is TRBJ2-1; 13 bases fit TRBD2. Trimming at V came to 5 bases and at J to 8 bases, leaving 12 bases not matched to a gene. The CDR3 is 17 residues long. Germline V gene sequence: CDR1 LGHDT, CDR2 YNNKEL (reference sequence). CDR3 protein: CASSEPRGLAGRDEQFF. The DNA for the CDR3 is TGTGCCAGCAGCGAGCCGAGGGGACTAGCGGGGCGGGATGAGCAGTTCTTC.

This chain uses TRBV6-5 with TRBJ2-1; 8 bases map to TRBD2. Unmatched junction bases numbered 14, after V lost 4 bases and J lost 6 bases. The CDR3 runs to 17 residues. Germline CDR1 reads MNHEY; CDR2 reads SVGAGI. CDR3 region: CASSSSGLGPWGNEQFF. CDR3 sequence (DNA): TGTGCCAGCAGTTCCTCGGGACTAGGGCCCTGGGGCAATGAGCAGTTCTTC.

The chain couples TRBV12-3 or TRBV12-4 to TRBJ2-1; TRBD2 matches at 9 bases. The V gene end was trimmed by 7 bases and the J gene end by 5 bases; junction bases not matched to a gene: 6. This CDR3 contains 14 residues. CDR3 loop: CASKWASGNNEQFF. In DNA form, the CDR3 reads TGTGCCAGCAAATGGGCTAGCGGGAACAATGAGCAGTTCTTC.

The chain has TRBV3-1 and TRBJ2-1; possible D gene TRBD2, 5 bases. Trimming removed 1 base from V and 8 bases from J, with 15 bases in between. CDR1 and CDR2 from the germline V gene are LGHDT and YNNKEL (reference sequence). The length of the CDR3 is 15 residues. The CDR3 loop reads CASSQVWRRADEQFF. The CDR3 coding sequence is TGTGCCAGCAGCCAAGTCTGGCGGCGGGCGGATGAGCAGTTCTTC.

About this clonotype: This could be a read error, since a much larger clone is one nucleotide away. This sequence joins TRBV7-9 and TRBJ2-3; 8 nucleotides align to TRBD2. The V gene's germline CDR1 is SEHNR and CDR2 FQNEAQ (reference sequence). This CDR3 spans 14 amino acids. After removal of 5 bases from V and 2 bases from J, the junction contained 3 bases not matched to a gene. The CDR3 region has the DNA TGTGCCAGCAGCCGCGGGGGGATCACAGATACGCAGTATTTT. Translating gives CASSRGGITDTQYF.

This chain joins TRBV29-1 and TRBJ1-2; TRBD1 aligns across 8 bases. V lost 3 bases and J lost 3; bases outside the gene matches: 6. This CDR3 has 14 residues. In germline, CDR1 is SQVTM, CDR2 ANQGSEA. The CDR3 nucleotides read TGCAGCGTTGAGGCCGACAGGGGCGACTATGGCTACACCTTC. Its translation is CSVEADRGDYGYTF.

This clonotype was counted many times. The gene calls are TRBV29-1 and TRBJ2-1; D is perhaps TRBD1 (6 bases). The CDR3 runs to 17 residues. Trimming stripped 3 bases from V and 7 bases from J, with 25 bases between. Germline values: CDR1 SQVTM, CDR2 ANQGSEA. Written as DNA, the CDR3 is TGCAGCGTTGATGGGACCAGGGGCCACCCCCTATTTAATGAGCAGTTCTTC. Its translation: CSVDGTRGHPLFNEQFF.

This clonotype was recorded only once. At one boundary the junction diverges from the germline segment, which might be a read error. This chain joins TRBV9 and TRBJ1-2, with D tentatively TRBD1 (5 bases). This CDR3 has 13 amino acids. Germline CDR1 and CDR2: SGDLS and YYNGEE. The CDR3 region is CDSSARQNYGYTF. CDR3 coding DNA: TGTGACAGCAGCGCCCGACAGAACTATGGCTACACCTTC.

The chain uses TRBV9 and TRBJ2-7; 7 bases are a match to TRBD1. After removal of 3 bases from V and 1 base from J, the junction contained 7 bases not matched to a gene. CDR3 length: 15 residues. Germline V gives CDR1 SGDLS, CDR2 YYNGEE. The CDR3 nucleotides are TGTGCCAGCAGCGAGGAGTGGGACAGTTCCTACGAGCAGTACTTC. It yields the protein CASSEEWDSSYEQYF.

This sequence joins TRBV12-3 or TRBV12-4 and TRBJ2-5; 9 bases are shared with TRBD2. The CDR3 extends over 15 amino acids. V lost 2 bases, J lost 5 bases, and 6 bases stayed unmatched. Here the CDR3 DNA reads TGTGCCAGCAGTTTATCAGCTAGCGGGGCTGAGACCCAGTACTTC. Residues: CASSLSASGAETQYF.

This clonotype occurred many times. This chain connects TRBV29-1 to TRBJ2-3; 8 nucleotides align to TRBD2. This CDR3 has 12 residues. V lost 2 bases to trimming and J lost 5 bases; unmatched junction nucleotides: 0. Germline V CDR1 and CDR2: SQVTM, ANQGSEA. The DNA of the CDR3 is TGCAGCGTTGAACTAGCGGGAGATACGCAGTATTTT. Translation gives CSVELAGDTQYF.

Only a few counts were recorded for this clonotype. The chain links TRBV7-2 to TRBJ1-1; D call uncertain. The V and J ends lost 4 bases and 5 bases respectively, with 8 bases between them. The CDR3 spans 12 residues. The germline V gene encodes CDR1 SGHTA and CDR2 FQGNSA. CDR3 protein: CASSWAGTEAFF. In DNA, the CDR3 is TGTGCCAGCAGCTGGGCCGGGACTGAAGCTTTCTTT.